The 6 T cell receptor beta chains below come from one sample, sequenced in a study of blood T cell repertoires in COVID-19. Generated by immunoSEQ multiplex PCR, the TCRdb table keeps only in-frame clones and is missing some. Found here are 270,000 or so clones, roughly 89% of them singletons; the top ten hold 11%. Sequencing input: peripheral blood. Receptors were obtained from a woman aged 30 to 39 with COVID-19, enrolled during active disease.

The CDR3 DNA is TGTGCCAGCAGCGTAGGTGCAGGTAATTCACCCCTCCACTTT. As protein: CASSVGAGNSPLHF. The chain recombines TRBV9 with TRBJ1-6; D is ambiguous. The germline CDR1 and CDR2 sequences are SGDLS and YYNGEE. Trimming pared 0 bases from V and 6 bases from J, leaving 7 bases between. The CDR3 spans 14 residues.

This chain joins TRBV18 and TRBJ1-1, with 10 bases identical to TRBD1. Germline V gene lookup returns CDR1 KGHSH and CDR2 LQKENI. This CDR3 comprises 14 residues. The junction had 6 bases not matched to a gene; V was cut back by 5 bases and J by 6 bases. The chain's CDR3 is CASSGDRGLAEAFF. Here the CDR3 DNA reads TGTGCCAGCTCAGGCGACAGGGGGCTCGCTGAAGCTTTCTTT.

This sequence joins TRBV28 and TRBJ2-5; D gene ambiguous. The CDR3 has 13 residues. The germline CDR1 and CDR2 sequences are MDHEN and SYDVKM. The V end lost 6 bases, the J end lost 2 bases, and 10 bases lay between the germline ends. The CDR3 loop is CASSRRNQETQYF. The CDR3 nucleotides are TGTGCCAGCAGCCGCAGGAATCAAGAGACCCAGTACTTC.

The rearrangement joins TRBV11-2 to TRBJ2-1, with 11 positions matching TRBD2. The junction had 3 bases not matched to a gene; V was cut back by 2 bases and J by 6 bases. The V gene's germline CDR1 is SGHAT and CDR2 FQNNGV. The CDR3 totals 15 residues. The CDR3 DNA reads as TGTGCCAGCAGCTTACCAGGACTAGCGGGCAATGAGCAGTTCTTC. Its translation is CASSLPGLAGNEQFF.

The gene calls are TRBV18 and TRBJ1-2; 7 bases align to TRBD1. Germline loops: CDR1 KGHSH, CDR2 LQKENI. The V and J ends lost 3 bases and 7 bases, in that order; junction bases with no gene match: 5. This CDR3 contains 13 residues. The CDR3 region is CASSPAGGAGYTF. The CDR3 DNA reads TGTGCCAGCTCACCGGCAGGGGGTGCTGGCTACACCTTC.

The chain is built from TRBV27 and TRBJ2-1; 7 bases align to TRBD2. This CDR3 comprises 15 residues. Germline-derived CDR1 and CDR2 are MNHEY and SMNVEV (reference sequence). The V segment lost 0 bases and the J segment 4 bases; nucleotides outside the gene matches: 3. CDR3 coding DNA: TGTGCCAGCAGTTTATCGACGGGGGGATACAATGAGCAGTTCTTC. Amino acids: CASSLSTGGYNEQFF.